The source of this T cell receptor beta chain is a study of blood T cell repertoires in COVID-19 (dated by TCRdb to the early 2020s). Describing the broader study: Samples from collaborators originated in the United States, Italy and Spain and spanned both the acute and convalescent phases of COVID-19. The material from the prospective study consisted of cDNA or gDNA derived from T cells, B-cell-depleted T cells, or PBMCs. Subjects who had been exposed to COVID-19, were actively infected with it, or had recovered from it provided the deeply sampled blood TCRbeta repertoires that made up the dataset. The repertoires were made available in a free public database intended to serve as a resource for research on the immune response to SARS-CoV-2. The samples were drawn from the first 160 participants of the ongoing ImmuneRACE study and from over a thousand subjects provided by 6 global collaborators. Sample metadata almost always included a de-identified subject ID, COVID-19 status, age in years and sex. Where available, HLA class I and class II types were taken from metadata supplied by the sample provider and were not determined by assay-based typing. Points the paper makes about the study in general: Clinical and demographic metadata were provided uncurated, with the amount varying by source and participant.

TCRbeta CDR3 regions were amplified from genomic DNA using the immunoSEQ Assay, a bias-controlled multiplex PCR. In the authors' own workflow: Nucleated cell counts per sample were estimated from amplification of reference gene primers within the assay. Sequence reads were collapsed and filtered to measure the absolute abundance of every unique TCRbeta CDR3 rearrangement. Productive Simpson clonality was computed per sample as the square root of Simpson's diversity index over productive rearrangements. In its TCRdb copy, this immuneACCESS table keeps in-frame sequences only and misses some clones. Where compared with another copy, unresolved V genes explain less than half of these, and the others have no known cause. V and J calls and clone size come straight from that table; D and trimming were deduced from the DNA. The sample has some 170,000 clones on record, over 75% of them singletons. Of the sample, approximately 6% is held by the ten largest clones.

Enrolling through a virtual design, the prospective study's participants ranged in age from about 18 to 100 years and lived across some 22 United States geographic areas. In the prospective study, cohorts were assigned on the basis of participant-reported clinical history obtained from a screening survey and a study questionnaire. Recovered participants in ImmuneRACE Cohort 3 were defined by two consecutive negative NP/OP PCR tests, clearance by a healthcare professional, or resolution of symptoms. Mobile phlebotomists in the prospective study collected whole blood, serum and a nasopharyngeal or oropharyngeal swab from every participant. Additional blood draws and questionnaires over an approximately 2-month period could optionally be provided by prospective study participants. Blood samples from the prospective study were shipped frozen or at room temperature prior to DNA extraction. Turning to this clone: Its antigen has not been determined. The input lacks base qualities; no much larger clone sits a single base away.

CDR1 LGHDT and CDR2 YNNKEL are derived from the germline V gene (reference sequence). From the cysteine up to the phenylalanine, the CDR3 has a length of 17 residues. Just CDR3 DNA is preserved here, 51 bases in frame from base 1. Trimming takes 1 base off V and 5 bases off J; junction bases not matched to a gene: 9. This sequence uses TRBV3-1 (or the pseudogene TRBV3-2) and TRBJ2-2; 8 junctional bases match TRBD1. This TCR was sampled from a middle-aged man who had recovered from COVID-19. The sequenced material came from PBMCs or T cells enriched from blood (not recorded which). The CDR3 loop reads CASSQGSGGASTGELFF. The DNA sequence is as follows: TGTGCCAGCAGCCAAGGGTCAGGGGGCGCATCGACCGGGGAGCTGTTTTTT.